This entry describes one T cell receptor beta chain. Cryopreserved PBMCs supplied about 1.9 micrograms of genomic DNA for TCR beta libraries. The data are from a study of cytotoxic CD8 clonotypes in ibrutinib-treated CLL. Across the study: The taking of response samples occurred after a median about 13 months of treatment, with a range of 6 to 36.

V lost 2 bases and J 3 bases, leaving 9 bases between the germline ends. The V gene's germline CDR1 is SGHKS and CDR2 YYEKEE (reference sequence). The CDR3 totals 14 residues. Assay used: immunoSEQ multiplex PCR; TCRdb lists only in-frame clones, some missing. The profile shows about 85,000 clones, around 75% of them singletons. Sequencing used PBMCs, obtained after 12 months of ibrutinib treatment. The chain employs TRBV5-5 and TRBJ1-5; perhaps TRBD1 as D (5 bases). The clonotype comes from a human donor with chronic lymphocytic leukemia. The CDR3 nucleotides are TGTGCCAGCAGCTTAGGGGAGATCAATCAGCCCCAGCATTTT. This encodes CASSLGEINQPQHF.